This T cell receptor (beta chain) was profiled in a study of blood T cell repertoires in COVID-19. Looking at the study overall: COVID-19 samples collected from the United States, Italy and Spain covered acute and convalescent phases. T cells, B-cell-depleted T cells, or PBMCs provided the cDNA or gDNA that served as material.

Patients from Seattle were sampled longitudinally, starting during active infection. Under the authors' procedure: The assay estimated nucleated cells by amplifying reference gene primers. The assay was immunoSEQ multiplex PCR, and TCRdb's table has in-frame clones only and misses some. From that table come the V and J calls and clone size; the DNA was used to work out D and trimming. The data hold 150,000 to 180,000 clones, with roughly 88% observed a single time. The germline gives CDR1 MNHEY, CDR2 SVGEGT. The ends lost 5 bases at V and 0 bases at J; junction bases unmatched: 4. The CDR3 consists of 15 residues.

The clonotype comes from a man in his 60s with COVID-19, enrolled during active disease. The sample comprised peripheral blood. The chain is built from TRBV6-2 or TRBV6-3 and TRBJ2-3, with 8 bases that match TRBD1. DNA for the CDR3: TGTGCCAGCAGTGTACAGGGGGTCAGCACAGATACGCAGTATTTT. Residues: CASSVQGVSTDTQYF.